The rows below give T cell receptor beta chains drawn from one sample of a study of identical twins. One entry per CDR3 protein results from TCRdb running MiXCR on the 5' RACE reads. The sample shows roughly 280,000 distinct CDR3 sequences, 9.5% of them seen only once. This sample also appeared in a second study, on yellow fever vaccine responses in identical twins.

Sequencing was performed on CD8+ T cells sorted from blood. These receptors originate from a woman between 18 and 29 years old in good health. CDR3s include the opening cysteine and the closing phenylalanine or tryptophan. A D gene is named only where the DNA matches it firmly. The size entry is marked missing in some rows and otherwise reads once, few, many or a size class.

v_gene	j_gene	d_gene	abundance	CDR3aa	CDR3nt
TRBV5-5	TRBJ1-6	TRBD1	.	CASSIRQGWSPLHF	TGTGCCAGCAGCATCCGACAGGGGTGGTCACCCCTCCACTTT
TRBV6-2/TRBV6-3	TRBJ1-1	TRBD1	few	CASSPGTGGGSFF	TGTGCCAGCAGTCCCGGGACAGGGGGCGGATCTTTCTTT
TRBV12-3/TRBV12-4	TRBJ2-7	TRBD1	many	CASSQTGGYEQYF	TGTGCCAGCAGTCAGACAGGGGGGTACGAGCAGTACTTC
TRBV7-9	TRBJ2-5	.	many	CASSFLGEPQETQYF	TGTGCCAGCAGCTTTCTGGGGGAACCACAAGAGACCCAGTACTTC
TRBV10-3	TRBJ1-5	.	.	CAIRGSNQPQHF	TGTGCCATCAGGGGTAGCAATCAGCCCCAGCATTTT
TRBV11-1	TRBJ2-5	TRBD1	few	CASSLPGTGGALRETQYF	TGTGCCAGCAGCTTACCCGGGACAGGGGGCGCATTGAGAGAGACCCAGTACTTC
TRBV27	TRBJ2-1	TRBD2	many	CASNPLLSGGAISYLGNEQFF	TGTGCCAGCAATCCCCTACTTAGCGGGGGGGCGATCTCCTATTTGGGCAATGAGCAGTTCTTC
TRBV11-2	TRBJ1-3	.	.	CASSYDIGGDPGNTIYF	TGTGCCAGCAGCTACGACATTGGGGGCGACCCTGGAAACACCATATATTTT
TRBV29-1	TRBJ1-3	.	many	CSVEDPGTTGNTIYF	TGCAGCGTTGAAGATCCCGGGACTACTGGAAACACCATATATTTT
TRBV3-1	TRBJ2-7	TRBD2	.	CASSQDRGLAGDYEQYF	TGTGCCAGCAGCCAAGACCGCGGACTAGCGGGAGACTACGAGCAGTACTTC
TRBV20-1	TRBJ2-7	TRBD1	few	CSARGTGSHEQYF	TGCAGTGCTAGGGGGACAGGCTCGCACGAGCAGTACTTC
TRBV21-1	TRBJ2-7	.	.	CASSKESSSYEQYF	TGTGCCAGCAGCAAAGAATCGAGCTCCTACGAGCAGTACTTC
TRBV30	TRBJ2-5	.	.	CAWSGDLQETQYF	TGTGCCTGGAGCGGAGATTTACAAGAGACCCAGTACTTC
TRBV30	TRBJ2-5	.	.	CAWSVGAWGQETQYF	TGTGCCTGGAGTGTAGGGGCCTGGGGCCAAGAGACCCAGTACTTC
TRBV4-3	TRBJ2-1	TRBD2	many	CASSQGRGREYNEQFF	TGCGCCAGCAGCCAAGGACGCGGGAGGGAATACAATGAGCAGTTCTTC
TRBV20-1	TRBJ2-3	TRBD2	once	CSARDAPSGGPFTDTQYF	TGCAGTGCTAGAGATGCACCTAGCGGGGGGCCTTTCACAGATACGCAGTATTTT
TRBV20-1	TRBJ2-7	TRBD2	.	CSAILAGDFYEQYF	TGCAGTGCTATTCTAGCGGGGGACTTCTACGAGCAGTACTTC
TRBV6-5	TRBJ2-7	TRBD1	.	CASILLGTGGRF	TGTGCCAGCATCCTCCTCGGGACAGGGGGCCGATTC
TRBV7-9	TRBJ2-3	.	few	CASSEGLTDTQYF	TGTGCCAGCAGCGAGGGACTCACAGATACGCAGTATTTT
TRBV10-3	TRBJ2-1	.	many	CAVGGGSSYNEQFF	TGTGCCGTCGGTGGTGGGAGTTCCTACAATGAGCAGTTCTTC
TRBV7-7	TRBJ2-1	TRBD2	.	CASSLVGLAGGEQFF	TGTGCTAGCAGCTTAGTGGGACTAGCGGGAGGTGAGCAGTTCTTC
TRBV12-3/TRBV12-4	TRBJ2-7	.	many	CASSWGAGVSYEQYF	TGTGCCAGCAGCTGGGGAGCGGGCGTCTCCTACGAGCAGTACTTC
TRBV5-6	TRBJ2-7	TRBD1	many	CASSSNPGQAYEQYF	TGTGCCAGCAGCTCCAATCCCGGACAGGCCTACGAGCAGTACTTC
TRBV2	TRBJ1-4	TRBD1	once	CASYRGSNEKLFF	TGTGCCAGCTACAGGGGCTCTAATGAAAAACTGTTTTTT
TRBV15	TRBJ2-1	.	.	CATSRALLNEQFF	TGTGCCACCAGCAGGGCCCTTCTCAATGAGCAGTTCTTC
TRBV15	TRBJ2-3	TRBD2	many	CATSGGLAINTDTQYF	TGTGCCACCAGCGGGGGACTAGCGATAAACACAGATACGCAGTATTTT
TRBV19	TRBJ2-7	.	many	CASSIGTHEQYF	TGTGCCAGTAGTATTGGGACCCACGAGCAGTACTTC
TRBV15	TRBJ2-1	.	few	CATSTGMNNEQFF	TGTGCCACCAGCACCGGGATGAACAATGAGCAGTTCTTC
TRBV2	TRBJ2-1	.	few	CASIPAPRVEQFF	TGTGCCAGCATTCCCGCCCCAAGGGTTGAGCAGTTCTTC
TRBV5-1	TRBJ2-7	.	many	CASSLATLYEQYF	TGCGCCAGCAGCTTGGCCACACTCTACGAGCAGTACTTC
TRBV20-1	TRBJ1-5	.	many	CSARDLHSNQPQHF	TGCAGTGCTAGAGATCTTCATAGCAATCAGCCCCAGCATTTT
TRBV7-9	TRBJ2-1	TRBD1	many	CASSSPGQFDNEQFF	TGTGCCAGCAGCTCCCCGGGACAGTTCGACAATGAGCAGTTCTTC
TRBV10-2	TRBJ2-3	.	few	CASSGVLDTTDTQYF	TGCGCCAGCAGTGGGGTTTTAGACACTACAGATACGCAGTATTTT
TRBV7-9	TRBJ2-4	TRBD1	many	CASSSGQGLVKNIQYF	TGTGCCAGCAGTTCCGGACAGGGCCTAGTCAAAAACATTCAGTACTTC
TRBV5-4	TRBJ2-1	.	many	CASSPRGDNEQFF	TGTGCCAGCAGCCCCCGGGGTGACAATGAGCAGTTCTTC
TRBV29-1	TRBJ2-7	.	many	CSVAWSDRYEQYF	TGCAGCGTTGCGTGGTCTGATAGGTACGAGCAGTACTTC
TRBV12-3/TRBV12-4	TRBJ2-7	TRBD1	many	CASSSTNPPTGDLYEQYF	TGTGCCAGCAGTTCCACCAACCCCCCGACAGGGGATCTCTACGAGCAGTACTTC
TRBV28	TRBJ2-6	TRBD1	.	CASSFGPQGVSGANVLTF	TGTGCCAGCAGTTTTGGACCACAGGGGGTCTCTGGGGCCAACGTCCTGACTTTC
TRBV7-9	TRBJ1-1	.	many	CASSLGTVLNTEAFF	TGTGCCAGCAGCTTAGGGACAGTCTTAAACACTGAAGCTTTCTTT
TRBV30	TRBJ2-5	TRBD1	.	CALSDPFQPGTDQETQYF	TGTGCCCTGTCTGACCCTTTCCAACCCGGGACAGACCAAGAGACCCAGTACTTC
TRBV20-1	TRBJ2-5	.	many	CSATDWVGTQYF	TGCAGTGCTACCGACTGGGTTGGGACCCAGTACTTC
TRBV11-2	TRBJ2-5	TRBD1	many	CASSKEAGGVETQYF	TGTGCCAGCAGCAAAGAGGCAGGGGGCGTCGAGACCCAGTACTTC